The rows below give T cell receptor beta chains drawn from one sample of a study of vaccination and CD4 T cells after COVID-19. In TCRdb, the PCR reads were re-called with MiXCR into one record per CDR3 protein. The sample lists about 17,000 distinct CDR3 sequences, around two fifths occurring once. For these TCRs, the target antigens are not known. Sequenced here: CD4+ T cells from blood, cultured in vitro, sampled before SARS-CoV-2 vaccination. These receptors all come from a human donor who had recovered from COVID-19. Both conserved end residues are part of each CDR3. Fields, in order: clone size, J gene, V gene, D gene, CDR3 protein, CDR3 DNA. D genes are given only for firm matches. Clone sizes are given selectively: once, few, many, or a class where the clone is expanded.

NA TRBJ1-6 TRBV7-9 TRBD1 CASSLGTGIGSYNSPLHF TGTGCCAGCAGCTTAGGGACAGGGATTGGCTCCTATAATTCACCCCTCCACTTT
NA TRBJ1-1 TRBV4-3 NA CASSQDGVEAFF TGCGCCAGCAGCCAGGACGGGGTTGAAGCTTTCTTT
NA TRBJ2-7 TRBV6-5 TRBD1 CASSSRDRGNEQYF TGTGCCAGCAGTTCCCGGGACAGGGGCAACGAGCAGTACTTC
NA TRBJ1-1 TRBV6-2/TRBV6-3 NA CASSQGREAVF TGTGCCAGCAGTCAGGGTCGCGAAGCTGTCTTT
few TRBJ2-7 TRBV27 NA CASMLDPRYEQYF TGTGCCAGCATGTTAGACCCTCGCTACGAGCAGTACTTC
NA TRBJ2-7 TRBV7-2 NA CASSPNYEQYF TGTGCCAGCAGCCCAAACTACGAGCAGTACTTC
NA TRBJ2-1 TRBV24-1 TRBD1 CATSDRKGQGQYNEQFF TGTGCCACCAGTGACCGTAAGGGACAGGGTCAATACAATGAGCAGTTCTTC
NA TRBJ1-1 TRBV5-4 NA CASSLATGGGTEAFF TGTGCCAGCAGCTTGGCCACGGGGGGTGGGACTGAAGCTTTCTTT
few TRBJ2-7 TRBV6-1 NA CASTLDRRSYEQYF TGTGCCAGCACGTTAGACAGACGGTCCTACGAGCAGTACTTC
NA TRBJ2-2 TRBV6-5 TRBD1 CASSYPLGTDLMGELFF TGTGCCAGCAGTTACCCTCTGGGGACAGATCTTATGGGGGAGCTGTTTTTT
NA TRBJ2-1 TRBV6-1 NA CASSSGLVDNEQFF TGTGCCAGCAGCTCGGGACTGGTCGACAATGAGCAGTTCTTC
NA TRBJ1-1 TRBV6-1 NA CASSTRTGNTEAFF TGTGCCAGCAGTACCAGGACGGGGAACACTGAAGCTTTCTTT
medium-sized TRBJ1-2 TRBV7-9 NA CASSLAGANYGYTF TGTGCCAGCAGCTTAGCCGGAGCTAACTATGGCTACACCTTC
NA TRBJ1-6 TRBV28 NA CASSSRGFDRSWEPLHF TGTGCCAGCAGTTCGCGGGGCTTTGACAGGAGCTGGGAACCCCTCCACTTT
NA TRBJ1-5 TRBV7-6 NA CASSVSDGQPQHF TGTGCCAGCAGCGTCTCGGACGGTCAGCCCCAGCATTTT
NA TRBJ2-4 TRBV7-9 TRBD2 CASSLAGGGAFGIQYF TGTGCCAGCAGCTTAGCGGGCGGGGGGGCCTTCGGCATTCAGTACTTC
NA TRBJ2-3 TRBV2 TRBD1 CASTLDRGSTDTQYF TGTGCCAGCACCCTAGACAGGGGTAGCACAGATACGCAGTATTTT
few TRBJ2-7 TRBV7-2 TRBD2 CASSISGRWSEQYF TGTGCCAGCAGCATTAGCGGGAGATGGAGCGAGCAGTACTTC
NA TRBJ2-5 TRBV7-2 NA CASSRAPFEGETQYF TGTGCCAGCAGCCGGGCTCCCTTCGAGGGAGAGACCCAGTACTTC
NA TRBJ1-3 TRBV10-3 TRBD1 CAIRQGDTGNTIYF TGTGCCATCAGGCAGGGGGATACTGGAAACACCATATATTTT
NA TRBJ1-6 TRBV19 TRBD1 CASSPDRGANSPLHF TGTGCCAGTAGTCCTGACAGGGGGGCGAATTCACCCCTCCACTTT
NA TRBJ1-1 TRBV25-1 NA CASSSSRSIGSNTEAFF TGTGCCAGCAGTTCCTCTAGATCTATCGGCTCGAACACTGAAGCTTTCTTT
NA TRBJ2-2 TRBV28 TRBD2 CASRLPGLAGGTGELFF TGTGCCAGCAGATTACCGGGACTAGCGGGAGGCACCGGGGAGCTGTTTTTT
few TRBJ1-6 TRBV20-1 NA CSAFPSWATDNSPLHF TGCAGTGCGTTCCCGAGTTGGGCCACAGACAATTCACCCCTCCACTTT
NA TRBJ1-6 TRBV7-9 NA CASSFYSNNSPLHF TGTGCCAGCAGCTTCTACAGTAATAATTCACCCCTCCACTTT
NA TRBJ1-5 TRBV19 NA CASSIRPDSGNQPQHF TGTGCCAGTAGTATACGACCAGACAGTGGCAATCAGCCCCAGCATTTT
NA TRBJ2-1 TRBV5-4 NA CASRTDPGKGNNEQFF TGTGCCAGCAGGACGGACCCCGGGAAAGGAAACAATGAGCAGTTCTTC
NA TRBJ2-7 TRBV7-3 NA CASSWGHVYEQYF TGTGCCAGCAGCTGGGGACATGTCTACGAGCAGTACTTC
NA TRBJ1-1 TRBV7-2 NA CASSPPGGPAAFF TGTGCCAGCAGCCCGCCGGGTGGGCCTGCAGCTTTCTTT
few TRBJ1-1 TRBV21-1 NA CASTPPGRVNTEAFF TGTGCCAGCACTCCGCCGGGGCGGGTAAACACTGAAGCTTTCTTT
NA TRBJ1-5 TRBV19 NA CASSGGRYQPQHF TGTGCCAGTAGCGGGGGTCGATATCAGCCCCAGCATTTT
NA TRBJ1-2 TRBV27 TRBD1 CASSLVGGQPLGGTF TGTGCCAGCAGTTTAGTTGGGGGACAGCCCCTTGGTGGCACCTTC